This T cell receptor beta chain was documented in a study of OX40 agonist ivuxolimab in advanced cancers. Study-wide results and limits: Averaging showed that CD8+ T cells had more expanded clones than CD4+ did.

Trimming at V came to 6 bases and at J to 5 bases, leaving 8 bases not matched to a gene. This CDR3 comprises 14 residues. Germline assignment: CDR1 ENHRY and CDR2 SYGVKD. On this clone: Its antigen is as yet unknown.

TCRdb keeps only in-frame clones here, not all; method: immunoSEQ multiplex PCR. Of 25,000 to 35,000 clones in the sample, roughly 84% were seen once. This receptor was identified in an adult with an advanced solid tumor such as melanoma, head and neck, liver or kidney cancer. The V and J genes are TRBV10-3 and TRBJ2-5, with TRBD1 identical over 8 bases. This specimen was CD4+ or CD8+ T cells sorted from blood, taken in a trial of the OX40 agonist ivuxolimab. In DNA, the CDR3 is TGTGCCATCAGGCATGACAGGGGCGGGGAGACCCAGTACTTC. This translates into CAIRHDRGGETQYF.